This T cell receptor beta chain was sequenced during a study of OX40 agonist ivuxolimab in advanced cancers. About the research overall: Earlier anti-PD-1, anti-PD-L1 or anti-CTLA-4 therapy was permitted; roughly 37% had received some.

Method: immunoSEQ multiplex PCR; TCRdb's copy keeps in-frame clones and lacks some. The sample records around 68,000 clones, approximately 84% being singletons. Germline assignment: CDR1 MNHNY and CDR2 SVGAGI (reference sequence). The trim removed 3 bases at V and 10 bases at J, leaving 8 bases unmatched. The CDR3 contains 13 residues. The sequencing used CD4+ or CD8+ T cells sorted from blood, collected in a trial of the OX40 agonist ivuxolimab. The chain combines TRBV6-6 with TRBJ1-1; 7 positions match TRBD1. The TCR sequence derives from an adult with an advanced solid tumor such as melanoma, head and neck, liver or kidney cancer. CDR3 loop: CASSYPGQVVAFF. CDR3 sequence (DNA): TGTGCCAGCAGTTATCCCGGACAGGTCGTAGCTTTCTTT.